The text below deals with one T cell receptor (beta chain). This record comes from a study of control samples from healthy donors and cancer patients. V dropped 1 base and J dropped 6 bases, with 21 bases sitting between them. The CDR3 is 17 amino acids. Germline lookup yields CDR1 SGHTA and CDR2 FQGTGA. Using immunoSEQ multiplex PCR, the repertoire was profiled, and TCRdb retains in-frame clones only, with some absent. The sample records approximately 2,800 clones, roughly 94% being singletons. This sequence was found in a man between 65 and 80 years old with lung cancer. The sample taken for sequencing was PBMCs. The chain joins TRBV7-3 to TRBJ1-2; D unclear. In DNA, the CDR3 is TGTGCCAGCAGCTTAAGTACGACCGCCGGTAGGGATGATGGCTACACCTTC. This encodes CASSLSTTAGRDDGYTF.